A selection of T cell receptor beta chains follows, all from one sample in a study of T cell repertoires in cytomegalovirus infection. Their antigens remain unidentified. MiXCR, run by TCRdb on the reads, gives a single entry per CDR3 protein. The sample shows more than 90,000 distinct CDR3 sequences, around a tenth of them seen only once. Sequenced: PBMCs, sequenced either directly or after in vitro stimulation (not recorded which). These receptors were obtained from a human donor in good health (CMV status not recorded). Some clones in this sample may be carry-over from other donors' samples. The CDR3 runs from the conserved cysteine through the conserved F or W. D genes are given only for firm matches. Clone size is not always given. Where it is, it says once, few, many or a class for expanded clones.

large,TRBJ2-7,TRBV2,.,TGTGCCATAACAAAGTCAGACTCTTACGAGCAGTACTTC,CAITKSDSYEQYF
.,TRBJ2-7,TRBV20-1,.,TGCAGTGCACTGGACGGTCCCTACGAGCAGTACTTC,CSALDGPYEQYF
many,TRBJ2-1,TRBV3-1,.,TGTGCCAGCAGCCCCGAAGGAAGGGCCTACAATGAGCAGTTCTTC,CASSPEGRAYNEQFF
many,TRBJ2-1,TRBV7-9,TRBD2,TGTGCCAGCAGCTCCCGTTTGCTAGCGGGAGGGAAATTCTATGAGCAGTTCTTC,CASSSRLLAGGKFYEQFF
.,TRBJ2-1,TRBV9,TRBD2,TGTGCCAGCAGCGAGAGCGGGGGCTCGGATGAGCAGTTCTTC,CASSESGGSDEQFF
.,TRBJ1-5,TRBV7-4,.,TGTGCCAGCTCTTGCCCAGGGGTGAGCAATCAGCCCCAGCATTTT,CASSCPGVSNQPQHF
.,TRBJ2-1,TRBV27,TRBD2,TGTGCCAGCAGAGGACTAGCGGGATCCTACAATGAGCAGTTCTTC,CASRGLAGSYNEQFF
few,TRBJ1-3,TRBV12-3/TRBV12-4,.,TGTGCCAGCAGTTATGGACTCTCTGGAAACACCATATATTTT,CASSYGLSGNTIYF
many,TRBJ1-2,TRBV6-5,TRBD1,TGTGCCAGCAGAGAATCCGGGACAGCCCGCTACACCTTC,CASRESGTARYTF
.,TRBJ1-4,TRBV30,.,TGTGCCAGGGACGGACCAACTAATGAAAAACTGTTTTTT,CARDGPTNEKLFF
many,TRBJ1-6,TRBV6-2/TRBV6-3,.,TGTGCCAGCAGCTCAACAGGGAACGAATCACCCCTCCACTTT,CASSSTGNESPLHF
.,TRBJ2-7,TRBV5-1,.,TGCGCCAGCAGCCGGGAAATGTCGAGGTCTGACGAGCAGTACTTC,CASSREMSRSDEQYF
.,TRBJ2-3,TRBV18,TRBD2,TGTGCCAGCTCACCGAGTAGCGGGAGGGATACGCAGTATTTT,CASSPSSGRDTQYF
many,TRBJ1-2,TRBV7-2,.,TGTGCCAGCAGCCCCGGACCGAACTATGGCTACACCTTC,CASSPGPNYGYTF
.,TRBJ1-1,TRBV19,.,TGTGCCAGCAAAGACAGCAAGCTTTTGAACACTGAAGCTTTCTTT,CASKDSKLLNTEAFF
many,TRBJ2-7,TRBV20-1,TRBD2,TGCAGTGCTAGTGGGACTAGCGGCTACGAGCAGTACTTC,CSASGTSGYEQYF
few,TRBJ1-2,TRBV29-1,TRBD1,TGCAGCGGCGGGGGACAGGACGGCTACACCTTC,CSGGGQDGYTF
.,TRBJ2-1,TRBV7-3,.,TGTGCCAGCAGCTTAACGGGTCGGCCGGAGCAGTTCTTC,CASSLTGRPEQFF
many,TRBJ1-5,TRBV7-9,TRBD1,TGTGCCAGCAGCCAGGGACAGGGCAATCAGCCCCAGCATTTT,CASSQGQGNQPQHF
.,TRBJ2-7,TRBV7-2,TRBD1,TGTGCCAGCAGCGGGACGGACAGGGGCGTAAACGAGCAGTACTTC,CASSGTDRGVNEQYF
many,TRBJ2-2,TRBV2,.,TGTGCCAGCCAGAAAGGCACAGGGAACGGGAGGACCGGGGAGCTGTTTTTT,CASQKGTGNGRTGELFF
few,TRBJ2-1,TRBV4-3,TRBD2,TGCGCCAGCAGCCAAGGGAGCGTAGCGGGACACAATGAGCAGTTCTTC,CASSQGSVAGHNEQFF
few,TRBJ1-1,TRBV7-8,.,TGTGCCAGCAGCGCCCAGGGGAGGAACACTGAAGCTTTCTTT,CASSAQGRNTEAFF
.,TRBJ2-7,TRBV20-1,TRBD2,TGCAGTGCTAGCGCCAGCGGGGATTTCTACGAGCAGTACTTC,CSASASGDFYEQYF
few,TRBJ1-1,TRBV19,.,TGTGCCAGTAGTATTTTGGGGGGGAATACTGAAGCTTTCTTT,CASSILGGNTEAFF
.,TRBJ2-2,TRBV19,.,TGTGCCAGTAGTATATCGGGACTTCCGACCGGGGAGCTGTTTTTT,CASSISGLPTGELFF
.,TRBJ2-5,TRBV7-2,TRBD2,TGTGCCAGCAGCTTTGGGACTAGCGGGAGGAAAGAGACCCAGTACTTC,CASSFGTSGRKETQYF
.,TRBJ2-2,TRBV4-3,.,TGCGCCAGCAGCCAAGATCTGGGAGCCGCGAACACCGGGGAGCTGTTTTTT,CASSQDLGAANTGELFF
many,TRBJ2-4,TRBV7-2,TRBD1,TGTGCCAGCAGCCGAACGACAGGGGGCGCGAACATTCAGTACTTC,CASSRTTGGANIQYF
many,TRBJ1-1,TRBV7-2,TRBD1,TGTGCCAGCAGCTCCCAGGGGGGACTTGAAGCTTTCTTT,CASSSQGGLEAFF
.,TRBJ1-2,TRBV7-2,.,TGTGCCAGCAGCCTTCAGACCGGGCGGACTAACTATGGCTACACCTTC,CASSLQTGRTNYGYTF
.,TRBJ2-7,TRBV2,TRBD1,TGTGCCAGCAGTGGATCCAGGGGGCAATACGAGCAGTACTTC,CASSGSRGQYEQYF
few,TRBJ1-2,TRBV14,TRBD1,TGTGCCAGCAGTCCGCGGACAGGGGATTCGGGGGGCTACACCTTC,CASSPRTGDSGGYTF
many,TRBJ2-3,TRBV28,.,TGTGCCAGCAGTTTAACGCGGGAACGGACAGATACGCAGTATTTT,CASSLTRERTDTQYF
many,TRBJ2-1,TRBV20-1,TRBD2,TGCAGTGCTAAGACTAGCGGGAGGTACTCCTACAATGAGCAGTTCTTC,CSAKTSGRYSYNEQFF
few,TRBJ1-1,TRBV23-1,TRBD1,TGCGCCAGCAGCCAAAACAGGGGAATAGTGAACACTGAAGCTTTCTTT,CASSQNRGIVNTEAFF
many,TRBJ2-3,TRBV7-6,TRBD2,TGTGCCAGCAGCGCAGAACTAGCGGGAGGATCACCAAGCACAGATACGCAGTATTTT,CASSAELAGGSPSTDTQYF
.,TRBJ1-1,TRBV27,.,TGTGCCAGCACCTCCCCGGGGTTGGGTACTGAAGCTTTCTTT,CASTSPGLGTEAFF
many,TRBJ2-3,TRBV7-6,TRBD2,TGTGCCAGCAGTCAGGGGACTAGCGGGCGATTGGATACGCAGTATTTT,CASSQGTSGRLDTQYF
many,TRBJ1-5,TRBV7-2,.,TGTGCCAGCAGCACAGCCAATCAGCCCCAGCATTTT,CASSTANQPQHF
many,TRBJ2-2,TRBV20-1,.,TGCAGTGCTAGTACGGGCAGCGTGAACACCGGGGAGCTGTTTTTT,CSASTGSVNTGELFF
few,TRBJ2-5,TRBV20-1,TRBD2,TGCAGTGCTAGTAGCGGGAGGGTGGAGACCCAGTACTTC,CSASSGRVETQYF
.,TRBJ2-2,TRBV19,.,TGTGCCAGTAATCAAAACTCGAACACCGGGGAGCTGTTTTTT,CASNQNSNTGELFF
many,TRBJ2-1,TRBV5-4,.,TGTGCCAGCAGCTTCATCGGAAGAACAGGGTCCTCCTACAATGAGCAGTTCTTC,CASSFIGRTGSSYNEQFF
.,TRBJ1-6,TRBV19,.,TGTGCCAGTTCGACCGAGTCGGGTAGGGCCTATAATTCACCCCTCCACTTT,CASSTESGRAYNSPLHF
few,TRBJ1-5,TRBV19,.,TGTGCCAGTAGTATAGGGAACCAGGGGTACGGGCAGCCCCAGCATTTT,CASSIGNQGYGQPQHF